There are a few counts of the clone carrying this T cell receptor (beta chain). The data derive from a study of CD8+ T cells in alopecia areata. This CDR3 comprises 16 residues. Germline V gene sequence: CDR1 SQVTM, CDR2 ANQGSEA. The V and J ends lost 2 bases and 0 bases, in that order; junction bases with no gene match: 4. RNA extraction and reverse transcription yielded cDNA as sequencing template. The repertoire was sequenced with immunoSEQ multiplex PCR; TCRdb's copy has only in-frame clones and lacks some. The table shows over 85,000 clones, with roughly 47% occurring only once. This TCR was recovered from a human donor with alopecia areata. The sample comprised CD4+ T cells sorted from blood. This rearrangement joins TRBV29-1 to TRBJ2-6; 7 positions match TRBD2. The DNA for the CDR3 is TGCAGCGTTGAATGGGGGGGAACCTCTGGGGCCAACGTCCTGACTTTC. Protein product: CSVEWGGTSGANVLTF.